This TCR beta chain originates from a study of cytomegalovirus exposure and HLA in healthy donors. Healthy bone marrow donors made up the donors. This CDR3 region has 14 residues. Per germline, CDR1 SGHRS and CDR2 YFSETQ. After removal of 2 bases from V and 2 bases from J, the junction contained 2 bases not matched to a gene. Concerning this clone itself: The target antigen is unknown. The sample carries other DNA sequences with the same CDR3.

Both 60 Vbeta primers and 13 Jbeta primers went into the PCR. The data were produced by immunoSEQ multiplex PCR, yet TCRdb's version contains in-frame clones alone and is incomplete. Here the sample spans 180,000 or so clones, 75% to 85% being singletons. Study-wide results and limits: Later work found most CMV-associated TCR beta chains apparently HLA-restricted. Exclusion applied to some V segments, including TRBV6-2 and TRBV6-3, as they were indistinguishable. Follow-up analysis later connected one missense variant in DCLRE1C with trimming of TCR beta V- and J-genes.

The sequencing sample was made of PBMCs. The chain is built from TRBV5-1 and TRBJ2-5, with 8 nucleotides matching TRBD2. The receptor comes from a man younger than 35 in good health and CMV-seronegative. This chain's CDR3 is CASSLTSGQETQYF. In DNA form, the CDR3 reads TGCGCCAGCAGCTTAACTAGCGGACAAGAGACCCAGTACTTC.